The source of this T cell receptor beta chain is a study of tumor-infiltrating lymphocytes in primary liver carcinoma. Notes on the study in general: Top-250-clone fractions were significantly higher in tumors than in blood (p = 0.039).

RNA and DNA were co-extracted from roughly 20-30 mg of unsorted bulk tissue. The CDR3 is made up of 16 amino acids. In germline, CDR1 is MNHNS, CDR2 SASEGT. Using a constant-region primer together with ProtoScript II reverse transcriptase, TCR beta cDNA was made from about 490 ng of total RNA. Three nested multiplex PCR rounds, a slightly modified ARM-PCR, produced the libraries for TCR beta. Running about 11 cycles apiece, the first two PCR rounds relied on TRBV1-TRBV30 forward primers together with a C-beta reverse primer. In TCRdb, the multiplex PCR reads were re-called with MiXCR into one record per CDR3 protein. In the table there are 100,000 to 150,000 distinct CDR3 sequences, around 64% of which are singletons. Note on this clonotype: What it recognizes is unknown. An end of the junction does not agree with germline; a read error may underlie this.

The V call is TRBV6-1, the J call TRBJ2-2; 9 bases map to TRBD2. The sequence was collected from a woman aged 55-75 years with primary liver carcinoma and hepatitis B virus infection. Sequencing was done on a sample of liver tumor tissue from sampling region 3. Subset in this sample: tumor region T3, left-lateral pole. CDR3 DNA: TGTGCCAGCAGTGTCGAGGGACTAGCAAGGGGCGGGGAGCTGCTCTTT. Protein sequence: CASSVEGLARGGELLF.